This T cell receptor (beta chain) was captured by sequencing in a study of CD8 T cells in Susac syndrome. Study-wide findings and caveats: CD8+ clones in Susac expanded most in TEMRA cells and active patients.

V was pared by 6 bases and J by 0 bases, with 5 bases of the junction left unmatched. The CDR3 sequence is 16 residues long. Per germline, CDR1 MNHEY and CDR2 SMNVEV (reference sequence). A quantity of about 0.5 to 1 ug RNA underwent reverse transcription using random hexamers. The immunoSEQ assay covered 54 Vbeta and 13 Jbeta segments for CDR3. TCRdb called the immunoSEQ multiplex PCR reads again in MiXCR, with one record for every CDR3 protein. This table has around 85,000 distinct CDR3 sequences, 95% appearing once. Blood CD8+ and CD4+ T cells underwent high-throughput TCR beta sequencing. TEMRA cells underwent FACS enrichment and CD8+ and CD4+ T cells underwent negative isolation. Regarding this clonotype: What it binds is unknown.

The origin of this receptor is a human donor with Susac syndrome. The chain links TRBV27 to TRBJ2-1; 10 bases are shared with TRBD2. Sequencing was done on a sample of CD8+ T cells from PBMCs. CDR3 bases: TGTGCCAGCAGATGGACTAGCGGAAGCTCCTACAATGAGCAGTTCTTC. Amino acid sequence: CASRWTSGSSYNEQFF.